Sequencing of this T cell receptor beta chain was carried out in a study of lymphopenia after photon versus proton radiotherapy. The assay was immunoSEQ multiplex PCR, and TCRdb's table has in-frame clones only and misses some. The sample holds approximately 150,000 clones; roughly nine tenths are singletons and the top ten take approximately 4.8%. Study-wide findings and caveats: Photon-treated patients lost naive T cells and TCR diversity; proton-treated stayed stable. After the lymphocyte nadir, photon-treated repertoires showed oligoclonal expansion, especially of CD8+ Temra cells.

This CDR3 is 12 amino acids long. The ends were cut back, 6 bases at V and 2 bases at J, with 8 bases in the middle. Germline CDR1 and CDR2: KGHSH and LQKENI. Worth noting for this clone: Its antigen remains unknown.

The chain employs TRBV18 and TRBJ2-7; D not resolved. The clonotype comes from a man aged 50 or older with gastric cancer. Material: peripheral blood, obtained from a patient treated with photon-based radiotherapy. The CDR3 loop reads CASSGSTYEQYF. The DNA of the CDR3 is TGTGCCAGCTCCGGGTCTACCTACGAGCAGTACTTC.